The clone carrying this T cell receptor beta chain was detected once. Its specificity is unknown. PCR employed 60 Vbeta and 13 Jbeta primers. Data came from immunoSEQ multiplex PCR; TCRdb stores just in-frame clones and leaves some out. Seen here are approximately 98,000 clones, around 75% observed once, and the top ten hold approximately 11%. J gave up 3 bases and V 5 bases, and 9 bases lay outside the gene matches. Germline V gene sequence: CDR1 SGHDT, CDR2 YYEEEE. The length of the CDR3 is 15 residues. The data stem from a study of cytomegalovirus exposure and HLA in healthy donors. Study-level findings and limits: Earlier analysis yielded a pattern in which most TCR beta V segments were productive about 87% or about 30% of the time. Reports indicated that the classifier achieved high specificity and sensitivity in diagnosing cytomegalovirus status. Across HLA loci, a later analysis found differing TCR association rates, with DRB1 most and HLA-C fewest.

The J gene is TRBJ2-7, the V gene TRBV5-6, with 9 nucleotides matching TRBD1. The sequence came from a man aged 18 to 29 in good health and CMV-seropositive. Sequenced sample: PBMCs. The CDR3 sequence is CASRPWTGVIYEQYF. The CDR3 DNA reads as TGTGCCAGCAGACCGTGGACAGGGGTAATCTACGAGCAGTACTTC.